Presented here are 27 T cell receptor beta chains from one specimen sequenced in a study of control samples from healthy donors and cancer patients. Sequencing used immunoSEQ multiplex PCR; TCRdb keeps in-frame clones, though not all of them. Here the sample spans about 130,000 clones, just under 95% being singletons. Material: blood. The source of these receptors is a man aged 25 to 45 in good health.

The V call is TRBV7-9, the J call TRBJ2-5; D unclear. From germline, CDR1 is SEHNR and CDR2 FQNEAQ (reference sequence). CDR3 length: 14 amino acids. V lost 0 bases to trimming and J lost 4 bases, with 9 bases between them. CDR3 residues: CASSLAGWGETQYF. The DNA of the CDR3 is TGTGCCAGCAGCTTAGCAGGGTGGGGAGAGACCCAGTACTTC. Filled out from reference TRBV7-9 and TRBJ2-5, the complete variable domain reads DTGVSQNPRHKITKRGQNVTFRCDPISEHNRLYWYRQTLGQGPEFLTYFQNEAQLEKSRLLSDRFSAERPKGSFSTLEIQRTEQGDSAMYLCASSLAGWGETQYFGPGTRLLVL.

This chain links TRBV11-2 with TRBJ2-1; D gene unclear. V shed 0 bases and J shed 2 bases, with 17 bases lying between them. The CDR3 totals 18 residues. The germline CDR1 and CDR2 sequences are SGHAT and FQNNGV. CDR3 sequence reads: CASSLEGLRMSPYNEQFF. The CDR3 region has the DNA TGTGCCAGCAGCTTAGAGGGTTTACGGATGAGTCCCTACAATGAGCAGTTCTTC. Full variable domain (missing parts from reference TRBV11-2 and TRBJ2-1): EAGVAQSPRYKIIEKRQSVAFWCNPISGHATLYWYQQILGQGPKLLIQFQNNGVVDDSQLPKDRFSAERLKGVDSTLKIQPAKLEDSAVYLCASSLEGLRMSPYNEQFFGPGTRLTVL.

This clone was found once. The V call is TRBV7-2, the J call TRBJ1-3, with D possibly TRBD1 on 6 matching bases. V was clipped by 1 base and J by 0 bases, with 10 bases between them. CDR1 is SGHTA and CDR2 is FQGNSA in the germline V gene. CDR3 length: 16 amino acids. The CDR3 loop reads CASSLVGAPSGNTIYF. The DNA of the CDR3 is TGTGCCAGCAGCTTAGTGGGGGCCCCCTCTGGAAACACCATATATTTT.

The rearrangement links TRBV6-5 to TRBJ2-5; D is unclear. Trimming pared 0 bases from V and 7 bases from J, leaving 12 bases between. Germline V gene data show CDR1 as MNHEY and CDR2 as SVGAGI. The CDR3 contains 14 residues. The CDR3 spells CASSYSLLGGTQYF. In DNA, the CDR3 is TGTGCCAGCAGTTACTCACTACTCGGTGGGACCCAGTACTTC.

This clone was picked up one time. The chain couples TRBV5-1 to TRBJ2-4; D not resolved. Germline CDR1 reads SGHRS; CDR2 reads YFSETQ. Trimming took 0 bases from V and 0 from J, leaving 7 bases between them. The CDR3 contains 15 residues. CDR3 coding DNA: TGCGCCAGCAGCTTGGGTTCCCAAGCCAAAAACATTCAGTACTTC. Translated: CASSLGSQAKNIQYF.

The CDR3 reads CASSSERRVTSEGSYNEQFF. The CDR3 nucleotides are TGTGCCAGCAGTTCCGAACGGCGGGTAACTAGCGAAGGCTCCTACAATGAGCAGTTCTTC. This sequence joins TRBV6-2 or TRBV6-3 and TRBJ2-1; 7 bases are shared with TRBD2. With V trimmed by 4 bases and J by 0 bases, 18 bases remained unmatched. This CDR3 comprises 20 residues. The germline V gene has CDR1 MNHEY and CDR2 SVGEGT.

The chain recombines TRBV5-6 with TRBJ2-1; D is ambiguous. The germline gives CDR1 SGHDT, CDR2 YYEEEE. This CDR3 region has 12 residues. V was shortened by 2 bases and J by 2 bases, with 2 bases between the two germline ends. CDR3 region: CASSFTYNEQFF. The CDR3 nucleotides are TGTGCCAGCAGCTTTACCTACAATGAGCAGTTCTTC.

The chain joins TRBV2 to TRBJ1-6, with D possibly matching TRBD1 (5 bases). The CDR3 runs to 14 residues. Trimming took 5 bases from V and 6 from J, leaving 11 bases between them. Germline values: CDR1 SNHLY, CDR2 FYNNEI. The CDR3 here is CASSRRGPNSPLHF. The CDR3 DNA is TGTGCCAGCAGTCGACGGGGCCCTAATTCACCCCTCCACTTT.

The chain recombines TRBV10-3 with TRBJ1-1, with D unresolved. Germline CDR1 reads ENHRY; CDR2 reads SYGVKD. CDR3 length equals 12 residues. V lost 8 bases and J lost 1, with 8 bases in between. CDR3 sequence: CAIAAGNTEAFF. In DNA form, the CDR3 reads TGTGCCATCGCCGCAGGGAACACTGAAGCTTTCTTT.

The rearrangement joins TRBV19 to TRBJ1-2; D possibly corresponds to TRBD1 (5 bases). Trimming pared 6 bases from V and 8 bases from J, leaving 13 bases between. CDR3 length: 12 residues. Germline CDR1 and CDR2: LNHDA and SQIVND (reference sequence). The DNA for the CDR3 is TGTGCCAGTAGGGAGCAGGGATCCGGCTACACCTTC. It translates to CASREQGSGYTF.

The V and J genes are TRBV27 and TRBJ2-7; 10 nucleotides line up with TRBD2. This CDR3 spans 15 amino acids. Germline V gives CDR1 MNHEY, CDR2 SMNVEV (reference sequence). V lost 5 bases, J lost 5 bases, and 9 bases stayed unmatched. DNA of the CDR3: TGTGCCAGCAGTGTGGTAGCGGGGGGCTCAGACGAGCAGTACTTC. This gives the protein CASSVVAGGSDEQYF.

The chain combines TRBV18 with TRBJ1-2; no clear D gene. V shed 3 bases and J shed 3 bases, with 11 bases lying between them. CDR3 length: 14 residues. From germline, CDR1 is KGHSH and CDR2 LQKENI. The CDR3 DNA reads as TGTGCCAGCTCACCGACCCGGGAGGACTATGGCTACACCTTC. Translating it yields CASSPTREDYGYTF.

CDR3 in amino acids: CASSHWDRVNTEAFF. In nucleotides, the CDR3 is TGTGCCAGCAGCCACTGGGACAGAGTGAACACTGAAGCTTTCTTT. The chain combines TRBV5-6 with TRBJ1-1; 7 bases map to TRBD1. The CDR3 consists of 15 residues. The V gene end was trimmed by 4 bases and the J gene end by 0 bases; junction bases not matched to a gene: 6. Per the germline V gene, CDR1 is SGHDT and CDR2 is YYEEEE.

The CDR3 coding sequence is TGTGCCAGCAGTTACAACAGCAATCAGCCCCAGCATTTT. Translating it yields CASSYNSNQPQHF. The genes are TRBV6-2 or TRBV6-3 and TRBJ1-5; D unclear. V was pared by 2 bases and J by 1 base, with 3 bases between. The CDR3 sequence is 13 residues long. From germline, CDR1 is MNHEY and CDR2 SVGEGT.

This chain's CDR3 is CASSAQGSPTYEQYF. The CDR3 DNA reads as TGTGCCAGCAGCGCCCAGGGGAGTCCTACCTACGAGCAGTACTTC. The V and J genes are TRBV2 and TRBJ2-7, with a tentative D call TRBD1 (6 bases). There are 15 residues in the CDR3. The germline V gene has CDR1 SNHLY and CDR2 FYNNEI. Trimming removed 6 bases from V and 2 bases from J, with 17 bases in between.

The chain recombines TRBV11-2 with TRBJ1-3; 7 bases agree with TRBD1. The CDR3 extends over 16 amino acids. CDR1 is SGHAT, CDR2 FQNNGV, per germline. J was trimmed by 0 bases and V by 6 bases; bases with no gene match: 8. The DNA for the CDR3 is TGTGCCAGCAGACGGCCGGGACAGAGCTCTGGAAACACCATATATTTT. Its translation: CASRRPGQSSGNTIYF.

The chain joins TRBV7-9 to TRBJ2-7, with D possibly being TRBD2 (6 bases). With 4 bases removed from V and 6 bases from J, the gap between germline ends came to 13 bases. This CDR3 is 13 amino acids long. CDR1 and CDR2 from the germline V gene are SEHNR and FQNEAQ (reference sequence). CDR3 nucleotides: TGTGCCAGCAGCTACCGGGGGTCCGCCGAGCAGTACTTC. It translates to CASSYRGSAEQYF. The full variable domain, in which reference TRBV7-9 and TRBJ2-7 provide the parts outside the CDR3, is DTGVSQNPRHKITKRGQNVTFRCDPISEHNRLYWYRQTLGQGPEFLTYFQNEAQLEKSRLLSDRFSAERPKGSFSTLEIQRTEQGDSAMYLCASSYRGSAEQYFGPGTRLTVT.

The chain recombines TRBV5-1 with TRBJ2-7; 7 bases align to TRBD2. From germline, CDR1 is SGHRS and CDR2 YFSETQ. This CDR3 is 14 amino acids long. The V segment lost 7 bases and the J segment 3 bases; nucleotides outside the gene matches: 10. DNA of the CDR3: TGCGCCAGCGGCGAAGCGGGGCGCGACTACGAGCAGTACTTC. Its protein is CASGEAGRDYEQYF.

The CDR3 region is CASSYRGTDTQYF. CDR3 bases: TGTGCCAGCAGCTACCGGGGCACAGATACGCAGTATTTT. The chain is built from TRBV12-3 or TRBV12-4 and TRBJ2-3; D gene ambiguous. The V and J ends lost 6 bases and 1 base respectively, with 8 bases between them. This CDR3 is 13 amino acids long.

This clone was observed a handful of times. V and J are TRBV7-9 and TRBJ2-7; D might be TRBD1 (5 bases). Trimming removed 1 base from V and 2 bases from J, with 12 bases in between. Germline V lookup: CDR1 SEHNR, CDR2 FQNEAQ (reference sequence). This CDR3 contains 15 residues. CDR3 in DNA: TGTGCCAGCAGCTTAGGAGTCGACAGAGCCTACGAGCAGTACTTC. This translates into CASSLGVDRAYEQYF.

The V call is TRBV9, the J call TRBJ2-1; weak D call: TRBD1 (5 bases). Germline CDR1 is SGDLS and CDR2 is YYNGEE. The CDR3 extends over 15 amino acids. V lost 1 base to trimming and J lost 4 bases, with 12 bases between them. Here the CDR3 DNA reads TGTGCCAGCAGCGTAATAGGGGAAATATACAATGAGCAGTTCTTC. It encodes CASSVIGEIYNEQFF.

The genes are TRBV27 and TRBJ1-3, with D hard to call. V was shortened by 0 bases and J by 4 bases, with 7 bases between the two germline ends. There are 14 residues in the CDR3. Germline V gives CDR1 MNHEY, CDR2 SMNVEV (reference sequence). The CDR3 loop reads CASSLSSPGNTIYF. Written as DNA, the CDR3 is TGTGCCAGCAGTTTATCGAGCCCCGGAAACACCATATATTTT.

V is TRBV6-5 and J is TRBJ2-7, with 8 bases fitting TRBD2. Germline loops: CDR1 MNHEY, CDR2 SVGAGI. The CDR3 loop spans 14 amino acids. J gave up 2 bases and V 5 bases, and 5 bases lay outside the gene matches. The CDR3 DNA reads TGTGCCAGCAGTCCTCCGGGGGGGGCCTACGAGCAGTACTTC. Residues: CASSPPGGAYEQYF.

The sample holds many counts of this clone. The chain has TRBV19 and TRBJ2-7; no definite D call. Per germline, CDR1 LNHDA and CDR2 SQIVND (reference sequence). V shed 5 bases and J shed 5 bases, with 13 bases lying between them. This CDR3 has 13 residues. The DNA of the CDR3 is TGTGCCAGTAGTCCGAACGTGGGCCACGAGCAGTACTTC. It specifies CASSPNVGHEQYF.

V is TRBV5-4 and J is TRBJ1-2; no reliable D call. The CDR3 runs to 14 residues. V dropped 4 bases and J dropped 4 bases, with 14 bases sitting between them. Germline CDR1 is SGHNT and CDR2 is YYREEE (reference sequence). CDR3 residues: CASSPLQDAYGYTF. As DNA, the CDR3 is TGTGCCAGCAGCCCGCTGCAGGACGCCTATGGCTACACCTTC.

This clone was detected once. J is TRBJ2-5 and V is TRBV5-4; D tentatively reads TRBD1 or TRBD2 (6 bases each). Trimming removed 4 bases at V and 2 bases at J, with 15 bases between. The germline CDR1 and CDR2 sequences are SGHNT and YYREEE (reference sequence). The CDR3 is made up of 15 amino acids. DNA of the CDR3: TGTGCCAGCAGCCTGCTAGGGGGGCCACAAGAGACCCAGTACTTC. Translated, it gives CASSLLGGPQETQYF.

The V gene is TRBV19, the J gene TRBJ2-3; a possible D gene is TRBD2 (6 bases). V gave up 6 bases and J gave up 2 bases, with 9 bases separating them. The CDR3 runs to 13 residues. The germline gives CDR1 LNHDA, CDR2 SQIVND (reference sequence). The CDR3 loop reads CASSRLDTDTQYF. The CDR3 DNA reads TGTGCCAGTAGCCGACTAGACACAGATACGCAGTATTTT.